This T cell receptor (beta chain) came from a study of blood T cells in healthy people across ages. Study conclusions and caveats: PBMC samples, being unsorted, prevented any conclusive comparison of naive and antigen-experienced cells.

Trimming cost V 8 bases and J 6 bases, with 19 bases left between them. The CDR3 runs to 15 residues. Germline loops: CDR1 MNHNY, CDR2 SVGAGI (reference sequence). This clonotype was observed once. The antigen is unknown. Combining a sample-barcoded 5' primer with a J-beta primer mix, a second PCR ran for roughly 7 to 11 cycles. From the 5' RACE reads, TCRdb called clonotypes with MiXCR, one entry per CDR3 protein. The table records 650,000 to 800,000 distinct CDR3 sequences, under 45% of them present only once. Individuals who donated were healthy Caucasians from Russia aged about 6 to 100. The clonotype comes from a man in his sixties in good health. This sequence joins TRBV6-6 and TRBJ1-4, with a possible D match to TRBD1 (6 bases). Sequenced material: blood. The CDR3 region has the DNA TGTGCCAGCCGCTCGAGTAGGGCAGGGGATGAAAAACTGTTTTTT. Translating gives CASRSSRAGDEKLFF.